A selection of T cell receptor beta chains follows, all from one sample in a study of T cells in Graves' hyperthyroidism and ophthalmopathy. TCRdb redid the calling of the multiplex PCR reads with MiXCR, one entry per CDR3 protein. The sample shows 300,000 to 400,000 distinct CDR3 sequences, approximately 14% of them seen only once. Sequences were obtained from blood. These TCRs come from a woman aged 55-69 years with Graves' hyperthyroidism. The CDR3 runs from the conserved cysteine through the conserved F or W. Fields, in order: clone size, V gene, D gene, J gene, CDR3 DNA, CDR3 protein. D genes are given only for firm matches. A row's size may be missing; if present it is once, few, many or a size class.

many	TRBV7-9	TRBD1	TRBJ2-5	TGTGCCAGCAGCTTTTGGACAGGGGCTGGGGAGACCCAGTACTTC	CASSFWTGAGETQYF
many	TRBV11-3	NA	TRBJ2-7	TGTGCCAGCAGCTTAGGAGGGGATGGGCTAGTGGCCTACGAGCAGTACTTC	CASSLGGDGLVAYEQYF
many	TRBV3-1	NA	TRBJ2-5	TGTGCCAGCAGCCAGAGGGAACTGCAAGAGACCCAGTACTTC	CASSQRELQETQYF
NA	TRBV6-4	TRBD2	TRBJ2-7	TGTGCCAGCAGTGATTTTCTAGCGGGAGGGCGCCACGAGCAGTACTTC	CASSDFLAGGRHEQYF
few	TRBV12-3/TRBV12-4	NA	TRBJ1-5	TGTGCCAGCAGTTTTTGGGGAGAGCCCCAGCATTTT	CASSFWGEPQHF
NA	TRBV6-4	TRBD2	TRBJ2-1	TGTGCCAGCAGTGAACAGGGACTAGCGGGAGGCGAGCAGTTCTTC	CASSEQGLAGGEQFF
NA	TRBV20-1	TRBD2	TRBJ2-3	TGCAGTGCCGTGCTAGCGGGAGATGTAGATACGCAGTATTTT	CSAVLAGDVDTQYF
many	TRBV2	NA	TRBJ1-5	TGTGCCAGCAGCCGGGGGGACCAAGGGCCCCAGCATTTT	CASSRGDQGPQHF
few	TRBV30	NA	TRBJ2-6	TGTGCCTGGAGTGTACGACAGGCCGCCTCTGGGGCCGACGTCCTGACTTTC	CAWSVRQAASGADVLTF
NA	TRBV15	NA	TRBJ2-5	TGTGCCACCAGCAGGTGGGGCAGCCAAGAGACCCAGTACTTC	CATSRWGSQETQYF
many	TRBV20-1	NA	TRBJ1-5	TGCAGTGCCGTAAGGGGACATTCTAGCAATCAGCCCCAGCATTTT	CSAVRGHSSNQPQHF
many	TRBV5-1	TRBD1	TRBJ2-1	TGCGCCAGCAGCCAAGGAGGCAGGGGGCGGGTGAATGAGCAGTTCTTC	CASSQGGRGRVNEQFF
many	TRBV30	TRBD1	TRBJ1-1	TGTGCCTGGAGTGGGACAGGGGGGTACACTGAAGCTTTCTTT	CAWSGTGGYTEAFF
NA	TRBV10-3	NA	TRBJ2-1	TGTGCCATCAGTTGGGGAGCCGACTCCTACAATGAGCAGTTCTTC	CAISWGADSYNEQFF
NA	TRBV29-1	NA	TRBJ1-2	TGCAGCGTCGGTCGGTCCTCGAGCCGGGGCTACACCTTC	CSVGRSSSRGYTF
few	TRBV19	NA	TRBJ1-1	TGTGCCAGTAGTATAGGTGGAGGAGCTGAAGCTTTCTTT	CASSIGGGAEAFF
few	TRBV4-1	NA	TRBJ1-1	TGCGCCAGCAGCCAAGAGGGTATCACTGAAGCTTTCTTT	CASSQEGITEAFF
NA	TRBV27	NA	TRBJ2-3	TGTGCCAGCCAAAAGCGGGGCACAGATACGCAGTATTTT	CASQKRGTDTQYF
NA	TRBV20-1	NA	TRBJ2-7	TGCAGTGCTACACAGGAGCTTAATACCGAGCAGTACTTC	CSATQELNTEQYF
many	TRBV27	NA	TRBJ1-2	TGTGCCAGCAGTTTCTCCAAAGGTCCGCCTTACTATGGCTACACCTTC	CASSFSKGPPYYGYTF
few	TRBV5-5	NA	TRBJ1-1	TGTGCCAGCAGCCCCCCCGACATTTCGAACACTGAAGCTTTCTTT	CASSPPDISNTEAFF
few	TRBV5-4	TRBD1	TRBJ1-2	TGTGCCAGCAGGTTGGGACAGGGTTATGACTATGGCTACACCTTC	CASRLGQGYDYGYTF
NA	TRBV6-1	TRBD1	TRBJ1-4	TGTGCCAGCAGTGGAGGACAGGGTTGGAGAGATGAAAAACTGTTTTTT	CASSGGQGWRDEKLFF
few	TRBV25-1	TRBD2	TRBJ2-1	TGTGCCAGCAGTGAATTGGGACTAGCGGGAGACAATGAGCAGTTCTTC	CASSELGLAGDNEQFF
few	TRBV6-5	TRBD2	TRBJ2-2	TGTGCCAGCAGTTACTCGGGCGGGAGGCCGACCGGGGAGCTGTTTTTT	CASSYSGGRPTGELFF
few	TRBV18	NA	TRBJ2-3	TGTGCCAGCTCACCACCTAAGGGGGTGCCAGATACGCAGTATTTT	CASSPPKGVPDTQYF
many	TRBV5-1	TRBD1	TRBJ2-3	TGCGCCAGCAGCTTAGGGGACAGGGGGCCGAGGGGGACGCAGTATTTT	CASSLGDRGPRGTQYF
few	TRBV20-1	TRBD2	TRBJ2-1	TGCAGTGCTAGAGATCTTGGCGGGAGCCCCAATGAGCAGTTCTTC	CSARDLGGSPNEQFF
few	TRBV10-3	NA	TRBJ2-3	TGTGCCATCAGTGGACAGGCACTTAGCACAGATACGCAGTATTTT	CAISGQALSTDTQYF
many	TRBV6-1	TRBD2	TRBJ2-5	TGTGCCAGCAGTGTTCTAGCGGGAGGGGAAGAGACCCAGTACTTC	CASSVLAGGEETQYF
many	TRBV3-1	TRBD2	TRBJ2-3	TGTGCCAGCAGCCCCCGAGCGGGATCCACAGATACGCAGTATTTT	CASSPRAGSTDTQYF
NA	TRBV7-9	NA	TRBJ1-1	TGTGCCAGCAGCTTAGTGGATGGGGCTTCTGAAGCTTTCTTT	CASSLVDGASEAFF
many	TRBV28	NA	TRBJ1-3	TGTGCCAGCAGCCTGACAAGCTCTGGAAACACCATATATTTT	CASSLTSSGNTIYF
many	TRBV20-1	TRBD1	TRBJ2-3	TGCAGTGCGTCGCAGGGGGCCCCAGATACGCAGTATTTT	CSASQGAPDTQYF
few	TRBV18	NA	TRBJ2-5	TGTGCCAGCTCACCTACCGAGGTCCGGTTAGCCCCGGAGACCCAGTACTTC	CASSPTEVRLAPETQYF
NA	TRBV9	TRBD1	TRBJ1-5	TGTGCCAGCAGCGTAGGCGGACAGGGGGTCAATCAGCCCCAGCATTTT	CASSVGGQGVNQPQHF
many	TRBV18	NA	TRBJ2-1	TGTGCCAGCTCAACAACAGGATACTCCTACAATGAGCAGTTCTTC	CASSTTGYSYNEQFF
many	TRBV30	NA	TRBJ1-1	TGTGCCTGGAGTGTACCGGGTCGAAGGACTGAAGCTTTCTTT	CAWSVPGRRTEAFF
NA	TRBV4-1	NA	TRBJ2-1	TGCGCCAGCAGCCACAGACAGGGAGGAGGCAATGAGCAGTTCTTC	CASSHRQGGGNEQFF
few	TRBV10-1	NA	TRBJ2-7	TGCGCCAGCAGTGAGTCGCCAGGACCGTACGAGCAGTACTTC	CASSESPGPYEQYF
many	TRBV11-2	NA	TRBJ1-1	TGTGCCAGCAGCGGAGAAAGCAGGCGCGCTGAAGCTTTCTTT	CASSGESRRAEAFF
NA	TRBV12-3/TRBV12-4	TRBD2	TRBJ2-5	TGTGCCAGCAGTTTATTTCCGGGAGGGCCGGGGGAGACCCAGTACTTC	CASSLFPGGPGETQYF
NA	TRBV20-1	TRBD2	TRBJ2-1	TGCAGTGCTAGAGATACCGCACTAGCGGCCTACAATGAGCAGTTCTTC	CSARDTALAAYNEQFF
many	TRBV2	NA	TRBJ2-1	TGTGCCAGCAGTATGGACCGAGGCTCCTACAATGAGCAGTTCTTC	CASSMDRGSYNEQFF
many	TRBV20-1	NA	TRBJ2-5	TGCAGTGCTAGACTGGGACTCTCCCAAGAGACCCAGTACTTC	CSARLGLSQETQYF
many	TRBV28	TRBD1	TRBJ2-7	TGTGCCAGCAGCAGGGGGCCAACCTACGAGCAGTACTTC	CASSRGPTYEQYF